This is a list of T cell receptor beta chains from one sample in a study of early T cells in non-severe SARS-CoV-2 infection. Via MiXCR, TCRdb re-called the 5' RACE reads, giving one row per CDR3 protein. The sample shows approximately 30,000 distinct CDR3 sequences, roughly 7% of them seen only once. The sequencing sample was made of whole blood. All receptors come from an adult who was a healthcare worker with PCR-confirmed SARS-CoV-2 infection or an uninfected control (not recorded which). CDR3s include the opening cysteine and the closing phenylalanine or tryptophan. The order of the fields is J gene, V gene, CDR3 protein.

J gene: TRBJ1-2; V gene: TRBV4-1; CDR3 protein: CASSQESRGGSYGYTF
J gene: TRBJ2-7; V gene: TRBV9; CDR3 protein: CASSAGTSGYSYEQYF
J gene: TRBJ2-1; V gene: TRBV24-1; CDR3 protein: CATSDPQGNEQFF
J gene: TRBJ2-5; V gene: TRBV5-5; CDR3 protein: CASSLGSGGLARYQETQYF
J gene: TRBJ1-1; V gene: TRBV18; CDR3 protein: CASSPGTGANTEAFF
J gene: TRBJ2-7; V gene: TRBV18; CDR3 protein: CASSPARTYEQYF
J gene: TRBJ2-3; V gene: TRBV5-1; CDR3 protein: CASSLQDTDTQYF
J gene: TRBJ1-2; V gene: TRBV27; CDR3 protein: CASSPLRGPGYGYTF
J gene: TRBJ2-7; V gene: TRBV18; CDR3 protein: CASSPGLTAYEQYF
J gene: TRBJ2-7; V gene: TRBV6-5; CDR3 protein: CASSPSRYYEQYF
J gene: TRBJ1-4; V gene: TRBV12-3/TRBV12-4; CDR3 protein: CASSLRIWSGGDRSEKLFF
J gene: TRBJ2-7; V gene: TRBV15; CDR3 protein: CATSRDVGVGSTYEQYF
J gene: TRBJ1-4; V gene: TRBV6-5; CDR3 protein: CASSFERQGLNEKLFF